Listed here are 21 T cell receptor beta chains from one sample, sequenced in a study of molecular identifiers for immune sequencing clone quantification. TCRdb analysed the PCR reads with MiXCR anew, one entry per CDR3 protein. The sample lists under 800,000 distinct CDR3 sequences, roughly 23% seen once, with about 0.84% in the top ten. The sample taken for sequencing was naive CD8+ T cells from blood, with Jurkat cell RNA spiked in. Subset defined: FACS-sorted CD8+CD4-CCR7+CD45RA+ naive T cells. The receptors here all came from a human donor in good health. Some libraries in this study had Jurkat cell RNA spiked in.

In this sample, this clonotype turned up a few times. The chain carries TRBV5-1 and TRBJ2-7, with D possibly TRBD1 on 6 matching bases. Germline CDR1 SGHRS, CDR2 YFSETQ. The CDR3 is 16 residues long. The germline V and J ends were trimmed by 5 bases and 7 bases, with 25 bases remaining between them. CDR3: CASRSETGALFEEQYF. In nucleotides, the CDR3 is TGCGCCAGCAGATCTGAGACAGGAGCATTATTCGAAGAGCAGTACTTC.

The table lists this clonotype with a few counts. The CDR3 DNA follows: TGCGCCAGCAGCGCCTGGACTAGCGGGGGTATGGACGAGCAGTACTTC. It yields the protein CASSAWTSGGMDEQYF. The chain uses TRBV4-1 and TRBJ2-7; 13 bases are a match to TRBD2. Germline CDR1 is MGHRA and CDR2 is YSYEKL. Trimming cost V 5 bases and J 5 bases; bases outside gene matches: 9. This CDR3 region has 16 residues.

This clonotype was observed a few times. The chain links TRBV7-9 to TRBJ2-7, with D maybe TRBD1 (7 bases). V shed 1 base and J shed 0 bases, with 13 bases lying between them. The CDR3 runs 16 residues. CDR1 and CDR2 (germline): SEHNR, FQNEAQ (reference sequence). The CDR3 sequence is CASSLGAGQISYEQYF. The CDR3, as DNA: TGTGCCAGCAGCTTAGGGGCGGGACAGATCTCCTACGAGCAGTACTTC.

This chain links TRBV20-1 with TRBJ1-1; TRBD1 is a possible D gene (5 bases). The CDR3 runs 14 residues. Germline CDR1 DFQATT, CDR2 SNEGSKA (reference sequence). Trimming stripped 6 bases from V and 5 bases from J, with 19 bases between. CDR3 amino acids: CSASWTPMGTEAFF. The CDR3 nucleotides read TGCAGTGCCTCTTGGACACCGATGGGTACTGAAGCTTTCTTT.

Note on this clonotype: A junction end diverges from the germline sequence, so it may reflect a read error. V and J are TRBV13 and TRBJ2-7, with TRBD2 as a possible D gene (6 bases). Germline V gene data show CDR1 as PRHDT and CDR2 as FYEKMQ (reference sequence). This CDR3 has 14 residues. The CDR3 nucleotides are TGTGCCAGCGGCTTTTCCCTGGGGGGCTACGAGCAGTACTTC. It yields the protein CASGFSLGGYEQYF.

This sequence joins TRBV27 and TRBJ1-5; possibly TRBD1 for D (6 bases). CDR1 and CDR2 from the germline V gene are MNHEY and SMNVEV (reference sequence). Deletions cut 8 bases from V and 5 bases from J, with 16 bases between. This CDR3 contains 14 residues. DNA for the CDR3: TGTGCCAGCTCCTCGGCAGGGGAAGATCAGCCCCAGCATTTT. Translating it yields CASSSAGEDQPQHF.

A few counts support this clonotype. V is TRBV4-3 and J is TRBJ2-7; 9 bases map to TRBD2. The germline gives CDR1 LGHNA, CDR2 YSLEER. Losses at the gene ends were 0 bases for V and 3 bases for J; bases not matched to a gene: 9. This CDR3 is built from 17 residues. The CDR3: CASSQDQGRGGLYEQYF. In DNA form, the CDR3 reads TGCGCCAGCAGCCAAGATCAGGGGCGGGGGGGCCTCTACGAGCAGTACTTC.

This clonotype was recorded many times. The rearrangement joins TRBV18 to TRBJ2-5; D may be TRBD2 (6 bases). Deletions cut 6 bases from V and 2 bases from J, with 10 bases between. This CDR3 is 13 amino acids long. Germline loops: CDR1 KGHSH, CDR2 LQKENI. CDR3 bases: TGTGCCAGCTCCGGGGGACCGCAAGAGACCCAGTACTTC. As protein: CASSGGPQETQYF.

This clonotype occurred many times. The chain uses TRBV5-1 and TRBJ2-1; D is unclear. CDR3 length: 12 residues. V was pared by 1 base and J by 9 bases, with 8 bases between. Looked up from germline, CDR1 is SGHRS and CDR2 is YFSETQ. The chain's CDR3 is CASSLSRLEQFF. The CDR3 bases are TGCGCCAGCAGCTTGTCCAGGCTTGAGCAGTTCTTC.

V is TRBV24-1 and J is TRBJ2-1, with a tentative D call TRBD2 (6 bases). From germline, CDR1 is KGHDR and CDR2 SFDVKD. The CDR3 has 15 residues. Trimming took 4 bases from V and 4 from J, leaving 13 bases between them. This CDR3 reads CATSEFGSGYNEQFF. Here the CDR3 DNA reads TGTGCCACCAGTGAATTTGGGAGCGGGTACAATGAGCAGTTCTTC.

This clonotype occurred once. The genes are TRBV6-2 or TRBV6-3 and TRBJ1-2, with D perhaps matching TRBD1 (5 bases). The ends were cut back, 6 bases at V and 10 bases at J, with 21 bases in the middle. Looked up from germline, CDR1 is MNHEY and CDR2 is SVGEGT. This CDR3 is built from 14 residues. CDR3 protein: CASSPGVRDGDYTF. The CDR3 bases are TGTGCCAGCAGCCCAGGAGTCCGGGACGGTGACTACACCTTC.

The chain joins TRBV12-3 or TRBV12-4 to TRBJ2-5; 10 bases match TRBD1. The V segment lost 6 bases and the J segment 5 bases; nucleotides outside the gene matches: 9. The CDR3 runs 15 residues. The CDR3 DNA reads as TGTGCCAGCAGCTATGGGACAGGGGCTTGGGAGACCCAGTACTTC. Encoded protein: CASSYGTGAWETQYF.

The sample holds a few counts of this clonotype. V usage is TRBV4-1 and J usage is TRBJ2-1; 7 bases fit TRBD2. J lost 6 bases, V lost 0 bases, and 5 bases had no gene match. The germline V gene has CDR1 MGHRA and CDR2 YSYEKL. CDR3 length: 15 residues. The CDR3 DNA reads TGCGCCAGCAGCCAAGAGGGCGGGGGAGCCAATGAGCAGTTCTTC. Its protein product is CASSQEGGGANEQFF.

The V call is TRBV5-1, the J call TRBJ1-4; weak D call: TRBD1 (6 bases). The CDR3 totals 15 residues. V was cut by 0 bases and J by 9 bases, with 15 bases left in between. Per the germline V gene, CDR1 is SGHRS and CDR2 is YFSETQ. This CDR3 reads CASSLERGARQKLFF. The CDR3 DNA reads TGCGCCAGCAGCTTGGAGCGGGGGGCGCGCCAAAAACTGTTTTTT.

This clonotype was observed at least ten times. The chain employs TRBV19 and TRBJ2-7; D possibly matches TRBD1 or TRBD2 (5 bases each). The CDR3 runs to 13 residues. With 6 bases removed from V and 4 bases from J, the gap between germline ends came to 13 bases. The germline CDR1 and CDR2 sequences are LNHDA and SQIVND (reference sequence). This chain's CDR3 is CASSPGPGYEQYF. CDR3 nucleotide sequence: TGTGCCAGTAGCCCGGGACCGGGATACGAGCAGTACTTC.

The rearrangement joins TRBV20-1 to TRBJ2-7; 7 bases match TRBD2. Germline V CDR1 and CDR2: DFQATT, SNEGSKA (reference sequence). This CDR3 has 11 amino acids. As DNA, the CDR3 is TGCGGGGGGGGGGATTCCTACGAGCAGTACTTC. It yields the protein CGGGDSYEQYF.

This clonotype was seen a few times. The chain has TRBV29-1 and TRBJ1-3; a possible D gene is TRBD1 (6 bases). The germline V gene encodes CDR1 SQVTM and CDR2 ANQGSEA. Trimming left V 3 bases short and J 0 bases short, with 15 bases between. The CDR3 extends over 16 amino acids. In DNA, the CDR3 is TGCAGCGTTGAGGTACAACAGGGTGTCTCTGGAAACACCATATATTTT. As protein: CSVEVQQGVSGNTIYF.

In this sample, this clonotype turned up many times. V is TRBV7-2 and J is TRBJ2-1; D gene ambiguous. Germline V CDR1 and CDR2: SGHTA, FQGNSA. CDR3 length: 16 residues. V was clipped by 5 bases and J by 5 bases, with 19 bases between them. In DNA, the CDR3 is TGTGCCAGCAGCGCTATATCCGGGCCCCAAGACAATGAGCAGTTCTTC. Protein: CASSAISGPQDNEQFF.

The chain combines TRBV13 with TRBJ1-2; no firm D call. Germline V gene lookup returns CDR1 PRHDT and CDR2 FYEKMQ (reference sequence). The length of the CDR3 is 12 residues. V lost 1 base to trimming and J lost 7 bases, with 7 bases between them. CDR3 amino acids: CASSLEDSGYTF. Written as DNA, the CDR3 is TGTGCCAGCAGCTTAGAGGATTCTGGCTACACCTTC.

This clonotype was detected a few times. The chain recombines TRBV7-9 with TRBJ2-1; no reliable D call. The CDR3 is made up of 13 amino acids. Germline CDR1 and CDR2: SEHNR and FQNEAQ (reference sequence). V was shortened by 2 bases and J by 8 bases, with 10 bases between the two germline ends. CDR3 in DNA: TGTGCCAGCAGCTTACCCCCCTCGGATGAGCAGTTCTTC. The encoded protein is CASSLPPSDEQFF.

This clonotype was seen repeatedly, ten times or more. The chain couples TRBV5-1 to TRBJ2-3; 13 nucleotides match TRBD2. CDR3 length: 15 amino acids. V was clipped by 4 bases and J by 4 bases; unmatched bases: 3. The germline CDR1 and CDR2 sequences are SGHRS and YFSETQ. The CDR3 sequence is CASSDGLAGADTQYF. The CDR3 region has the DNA TGCGCCAGCAGCGACGGACTAGCGGGGGCAGATACGCAGTATTTT. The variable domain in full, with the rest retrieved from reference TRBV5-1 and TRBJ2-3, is KAGVTQTPRYLIKTRGQQVTLSCSPISGHRSVSWYQQTPGQGLQFLFEYFSETQRNKGNFPGRFSGRQFSNSRSEMNVSTLELGDSALYLCASSDGLAGADTQYFGPGTRLTVL.